Below are 5 T cell receptor beta chains sequenced from a single sample in a study of blood T cell repertoires in COVID-19. Sequenced by immunoSEQ multiplex PCR; TCRdb stores in-frame clones only, minus some. The sample carries hundreds of thousands of clones, 89% recorded once. The sample was peripheral blood. Receptors were obtained from a man between 60 and 70 years old who had recovered from COVID-19.

CDR3 DNA sequence: TGCGCCAGCAGCGGTACAGGGATGCGGACAGATACGCAGTATTTT. Protein product: CASSGTGMRTDTQYF. The rearrangement links TRBV5-1 to TRBJ2-3, with D tentatively TRBD1 (6 bases). The CDR3 spans 15 residues. Germline-derived CDR1 and CDR2 are SGHRS and YFSETQ. V was shortened by 4 bases and J by 3 bases, with 15 bases between the two germline ends.

The chain couples TRBV20-1 to TRBJ2-7; 11 nucleotides align to TRBD2. Germline V gene lookup returns CDR1 DFQATT and CDR2 SNEGSKA (reference sequence). J was trimmed by 6 bases and V by 6 bases; bases with no gene match: 10. The CDR3 is 14 amino acids. The CDR3 coding sequence is TGCAGTGCCAGTACTAGCGGGGGCGGTGGCGAGCAGTACTTC. Encoded protein: CSASTSGGGGEQYF.

This chain links TRBV9 with TRBJ1-5; TRBD1 matches at 9 bases. This CDR3 has 14 amino acids. CDR1 is SGDLS, CDR2 YYNGEE, per germline. V lost 4 bases to trimming and J lost 6 bases; unmatched junction nucleotides: 5. The DNA for the CDR3 is TGTGCCAGCAGCTCCAACAGGGGGCCTCAGCCCCAGCATTTT. Amino acids: CASSSNRGPQPQHF.

The chain joins TRBV9 to TRBJ2-7; TRBD2 might be the D (5 bases). The CDR3 has 15 amino acids. CDR1 is SGDLS, CDR2 YYNGEE, per germline. Trimming pared 0 bases from V and 0 bases from J, leaving 10 bases between. The CDR3: CASSVEASRSYEQYF. The CDR3 coding sequence is TGTGCCAGCAGCGTAGAGGCTAGCCGCTCCTACGAGCAGTACTTC. Full variable domain (remainder filled in from reference TRBV9 and TRBJ2-7): DSGVTQTPKHLITATGQRVTLRCSPRSGDLSVYWYQQSLDQGLQFLIQYYNGEERAKGNILERFSAQQFPDLHSELNLSSLELGDSALYFCASSVEASRSYEQYFGPGTRLTVT.

CDR3 amino acids: CSGTAQGGYTF. Here the CDR3 DNA reads TGCAGTGGGACTGCCCAAGGAGGCTACACCTTC. The chain links TRBV20-1 to TRBJ1-2; D gene ambiguous. V was cut by 7 bases and J by 8 bases, with 14 bases left in between. CDR3 size: 11 residues. Germline V gene lookup returns CDR1 DFQATT and CDR2 SNEGSKA (reference sequence).